The T cell receptor (beta chain) under discussion was sequenced for a study of control samples from healthy donors and cancer patients. The length of the CDR3 is 15 residues. Looked up from germline, CDR1 is SGHRS and CDR2 is YFSETQ. Trimming shortened V by 1 base and J by 0 bases, and 10 bases separated the two germline ends. The data were produced by immunoSEQ multiplex PCR, yet TCRdb's version contains in-frame clones alone and is incomplete. The table records 95,000 to 100,000 clones, about 89% of them present only once. The genes are TRBV5-1 and TRBJ1-2; D gene unclear. Sequencing was carried out using blood. The receptor was derived from a man younger than 45 in good health. As DNA, the CDR3 is TGCGCCAGCAGCTTGCCGCACACGGCTAACTATGGCTACACCTTC. Protein product: CASSLPHTANYGYTF.